Reported below is one T cell receptor (beta chain). CDR3 length: 15 amino acids. V was pared by 3 bases and J by 8 bases, with 17 bases between. Per germline, CDR1 KGHSH and CDR2 LQKENI. TCRdb redid the calling of the 5' RACE reads with MiXCR, one entry per CDR3 protein. The profile covers about 470,000 distinct CDR3 sequences, with less than 25% appearing a single time and 2.9% taken by the ten largest. The sample belongs to a study of identical twins. This same sample was also taken into another study, of T cells expressing NK-cell markers. That source reports: The study sequenced eight donors, seven HCMV-seropositive and one seronegative. As a fraction of CD8+ T cells, dominant NKG2C+ clonotypes reached about 1.0-7.5% in 5 to 7 donors.

This TCR derives from a young woman in good health. The chain uses TRBV18 and TRBJ2-1, with D uncertain. The sequencing input was CD4+ T cells sorted from blood. The CDR3 loop is CASSPPADFGHEQFF. The CDR3 DNA reads as TGTGCCAGCTCACCGCCCGCCGACTTCGGCCATGAGCAGTTCTTC.